The TCR beta chain described here comes from a study of CD8 T cells in ankylosing spondylitis. Regarding this clonotype: What it binds is not known.

CDR1 is SQVTM and CDR2 is ANQGSEA in the germline V gene. V dropped 6 bases and J dropped 1; count of bases not matched to a gene: 5. The length of the CDR3 is 14 residues. Using quantitative 5'-RACE with molecular barcodes, the authors made TCR beta libraries. TCRdb re-called the 5' RACE reads with MiXCR, one entry per CDR3 protein. The sample holds roughly 370,000 distinct CDR3 sequences, 20% to 25% seen once. Notes on the study in general: A motif in TCR beta, a set of roughly 8 highly homologous variants, appeared characteristic of ankylosing spondylitis blood. A CD8+ phenotype characterized the disease-linked clones, which were relatively rare in peripheral blood. Several of the motif variants were reported before in synovial fluid and blood from reactive arthritis.

The gene calls are TRBV29-1 and TRBJ2-2, with 7 bases fitting TRBD1. This TCR was recovered from a male donor with ankylosing spondylitis. Sequences were obtained from blood, either unsorted or a sorted T cell fraction (not recorded which). In DNA, the CDR3 is TGCAGCGTACCAGACAGGGAGAACACCGGGGAGCTGTTTTTT. Its translation: CSVPDRENTGELFF.